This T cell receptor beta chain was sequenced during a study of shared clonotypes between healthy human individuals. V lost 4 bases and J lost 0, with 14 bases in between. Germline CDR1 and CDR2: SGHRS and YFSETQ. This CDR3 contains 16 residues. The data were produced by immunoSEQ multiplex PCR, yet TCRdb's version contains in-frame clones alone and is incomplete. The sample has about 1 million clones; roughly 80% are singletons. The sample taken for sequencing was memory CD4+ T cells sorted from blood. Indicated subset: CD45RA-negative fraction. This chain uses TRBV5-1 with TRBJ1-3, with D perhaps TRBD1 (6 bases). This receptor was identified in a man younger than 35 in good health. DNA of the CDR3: TGCGCCAGCAGCCTGGGGGGGCCCCGCTCTGGAAACACCATATATTTT. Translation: CASSLGGPRSGNTIYF.